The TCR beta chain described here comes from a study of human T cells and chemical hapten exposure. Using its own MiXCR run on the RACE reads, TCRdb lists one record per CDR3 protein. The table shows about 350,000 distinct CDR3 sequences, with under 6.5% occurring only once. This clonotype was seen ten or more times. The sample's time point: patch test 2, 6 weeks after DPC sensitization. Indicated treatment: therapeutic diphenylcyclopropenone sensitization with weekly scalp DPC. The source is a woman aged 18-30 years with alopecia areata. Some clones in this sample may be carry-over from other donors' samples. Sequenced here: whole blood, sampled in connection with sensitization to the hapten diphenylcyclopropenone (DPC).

DNA for the CDR3: TGCAGTGCTCCCGGACAGGGGGCTTTACCCTACTACGAGCAGTACTTC. It is translated as CSAPGQGALPYYEQYF. This rearrangement joins TRBV20-1 to TRBJ2-7, with 11 bases fitting TRBD1. The CDR3 spans 16 residues. In germline, CDR1 is DFQATT, CDR2 SNEGSKA (reference sequence). The junction had 12 bases not matched to a gene; V was cut back by 5 bases and J by 3 bases.